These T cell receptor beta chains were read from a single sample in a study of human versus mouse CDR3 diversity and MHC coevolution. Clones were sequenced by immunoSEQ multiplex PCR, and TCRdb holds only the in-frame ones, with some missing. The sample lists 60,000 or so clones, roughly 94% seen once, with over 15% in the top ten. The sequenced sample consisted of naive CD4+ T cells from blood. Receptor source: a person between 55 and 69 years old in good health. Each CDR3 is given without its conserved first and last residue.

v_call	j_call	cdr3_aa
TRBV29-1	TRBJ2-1	GVDESGLTNEQF
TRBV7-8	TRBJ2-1	ASSPLGWTSGYNEQF
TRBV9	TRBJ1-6	ASTPRGAVDSPLH
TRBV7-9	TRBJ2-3	ASSLGALAGVVDTQY
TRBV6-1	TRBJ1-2	ASSDRTGDYGYT
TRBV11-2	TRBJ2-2	ASSPRGLAGLRNTGELF
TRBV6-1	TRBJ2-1	ASSEALAGGHNEQF
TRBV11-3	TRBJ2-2	ASSLGTSGRTGELF
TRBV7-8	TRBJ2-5	ASSRGTQQETQY
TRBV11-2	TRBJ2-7	ASSLDGLSAYEQY
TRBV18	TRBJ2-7	ASSPVAGGNVHEQY
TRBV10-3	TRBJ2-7	AISGQFRGNPYEQY
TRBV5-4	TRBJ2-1	ASSVSGTNSYNEQF
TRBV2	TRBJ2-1	ASSERREIYNEQF
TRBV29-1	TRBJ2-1	SALRGQVYNEQF
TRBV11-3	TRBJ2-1	ASSLGLAGNEQF
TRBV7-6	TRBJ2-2	ASSPRTNTGELF
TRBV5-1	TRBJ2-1	ASSPAGSSSYNEQF
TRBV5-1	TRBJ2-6	ASSFDSNSGANVLT
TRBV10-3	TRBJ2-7	AISELLAGEGEQY
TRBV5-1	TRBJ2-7	ASSLGGRPSPYEQY
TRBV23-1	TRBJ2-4	ASSQSRRGVLFRQGRAKNIQY